The 24 T cell receptor beta chains presented below share a single source sample, sequenced in a study of a mutant IDH1 vaccine in newly diagnosed glioma (dated by TCRdb to about 2021). Their cognate antigens are unknown. The library was made by the immunoSEQ multiplex PCR assay. The clones in this table, taken by TCRdb from immuneACCESS, are in-frame only. Not every clone is retained; where verified, under half of the shortfall comes from an unresolved V gene, and the cause of the rest is unknown. In all, the sample holds about 47,000 clones, and 70% to 90% of those were seen once. The ten largest make up around 5.7% of the sample. The time point label for this specimen denotes: week 35, safety follow-up. A 20-mer mutant IDH1 peptide at 300 micrograms in Montanide made up each vaccine dose, which was injected subcutaneously together with topical imiquimod. The sequencing here drew on PBMCs, taken from a glioma patient whose treatment included an IDH1 peptide vaccine. The receptors originated from a woman aged 40-49 years with glioma.

This sequence joins TRBV6-6 and TRBJ1-1; D might be TRBD1 (6 bases). Germline assignment: CDR1 MNHNY and CDR2 SVGAGI (reference sequence). This CDR3 contains 14 residues. Between the trimmed V and J ends, which lost 7 bases and 0 bases, there was a span of 12 bases. The DNA of the CDR3 is TGTGCCAGCAATCAACAGGGCCTGAACACTGAAGCTTTCTTT. Protein sequence: CASNQQGLNTEAFF.

This chain links TRBV7-8 with TRBJ2-1, with no clear D. Trimming cost V 3 bases and J 6 bases, with 12 bases left between them. Germline values: CDR1 SGHVS, CDR2 FQNEAQ. The CDR3 totals 14 residues. CDR3 sequence: CASSLTSASNEQFF. Here the CDR3 DNA reads TGTGCCAGCAGCTTGACGTCTGCTAGCAATGAGCAGTTCTTC.

The rearrangement uses TRBV28 and TRBJ1-1; D is unclear. V lost 10 bases, J lost 0 bases, and 12 bases lay in between. In germline, CDR1 is MDHEN, CDR2 SYDVKM. This CDR3 has 13 residues. The CDR3 loop is CAIMGRMNTEAFF. CDR3 sequence (DNA): TGTGCCATTATGGGTCGGATGAACACTGAAGCTTTCTTT.

The rearrangement joins TRBV6-5 to TRBJ2-7; TRBD2 agrees at 7 bases. The CDR3 runs 15 residues. V lost 4 bases and J lost 7; bases outside the gene matches: 13. The germline V gene encodes CDR1 MNHEY and CDR2 SVGAGI. The CDR3 DNA is TGTGCCAGCAGTTCGGGGGGACCTATCTTTGGGGAGCAGTACTTC. It yields the protein CASSSGGPIFGEQYF.

The chain has TRBV11-2 and TRBJ1-6, with D uncertain. V lost 3 bases, J lost 6 bases, and 9 bases lay in between. CDR3 length equals 14 residues. The V gene's germline CDR1 is SGHAT and CDR2 FQNNGV. CDR3 amino acids: CASSFGHRNSPLHF. The CDR3 DNA reads as TGTGCCAGCAGCTTTGGGCACCGTAATTCACCCCTCCACTTT.

V and J are TRBV13 and TRBJ1-2; D is ambiguous. Trimming cost V 1 base and J 4 bases, with 13 bases left between them. This CDR3 has 15 residues. Germline V gives CDR1 PRHDT, CDR2 FYEKMQ (reference sequence). The chain's CDR3 is CASSLDRPGPYGYTF. For the CDR3, the DNA is TGTGCCAGCAGCTTAGACCGGCCGGGCCCCTATGGCTACACCTTC. Looking up the rest from reference TRBV13 and TRBJ1-2 gives the full variable domain: AAGVIQSPRHLIKEKRETATLKCYPIPRHDTVYWYQQGPGQDPQFLISFYEKMQSDKGSIPDRFSAQQFSDYHSELNMSSLELGDSALYFCASSLDRPGPYGYTFGSGTRLTVV.

This clone was seen a few times. J is TRBJ1-4 and V is TRBV6-5; no clear D. V was trimmed by 0 bases and J by 8 bases, leaving 16 bases between them. CDR1 MNHEY and CDR2 SVGAGI come from the germline V gene. The CDR3 spans 16 residues. The CDR3 reads CASSYSFTSLQEKLFF. In DNA form, the CDR3 reads TGTGCCAGCAGTTACTCGTTTACATCACTGCAGGAAAAACTGTTTTTT.

V gene TRBV5-1 combines with J gene TRBJ2-3, with D perhaps TRBD1 (6 bases). The V gene's germline CDR1 is SGHRS and CDR2 YFSETQ. V lost 9 bases and J lost 0, with 14 bases in between. CDR3 length: 14 residues. The CDR3 is CATKRDTSTDTQYF. In DNA, the CDR3 is TGCGCCACCAAAAGGGACACGAGCACAGATACGCAGTATTTT. The full variable domain, rest sourced from reference TRBV5-1 and TRBJ2-3, is KAGVTQTPRYLIKTRGQQVTLSCSPISGHRSVSWYQQTPGQGLQFLFEYFSETQRNKGNFPGRFSGRQFSNSRSEMNVSTLELGDSALYLCATKRDTSTDTQYFGPGTRLTVL.

V gene TRBV6-5 combines with J gene TRBJ1-2; D unresolved. The CDR3 contains 13 residues. CDR1 and CDR2 (germline): MNHEY, SVGAGI. Trimming took 6 bases from V and 2 from J, leaving 10 bases between them. The CDR3 sequence is CASSNWVNYGYTF. In nucleotides, the CDR3 is TGTGCCAGCAGCAACTGGGTGAACTATGGCTACACCTTC.

This clone has a single count. This chain uses TRBV7-2 with TRBJ1-3, with D possibly matching TRBD1 (5 bases). Germline V gene data show CDR1 as SGHTA and CDR2 as FQGNSA. Trimming left V 2 bases short and J 0 bases short, with 17 bases between. The CDR3 runs 18 residues. The chain's CDR3 is CASSLLTGWAYSGNTIYF. The DNA for the CDR3 is TGTGCCAGCAGCTTATTAACAGGTTGGGCCTACTCTGGAAACACCATATATTTT.

This rearrangement joins TRBV10-3 to TRBJ2-7; D is possibly TRBD1 or TRBD2 (5 bases each). V dropped 6 bases and J dropped 4 bases, with 16 bases sitting between them. Germline V gives CDR1 ENHRY, CDR2 SYGVKD. This CDR3 region has 14 residues. CDR3 amino acids: CAISPIPGSYEQYF. CDR3 DNA: TGTGCCATCAGCCCAATTCCAGGGAGTTACGAGCAGTACTTC.

The chain links TRBV6-1 to TRBJ2-1, with 11 bases identical to TRBD1. This CDR3 spans 16 amino acids. The junction had 10 bases not matched to a gene; V was cut back by 4 bases and J by 8 bases. Germline loops: CDR1 MNHNS, CDR2 SASEGT. The CDR3 loop is CASSVTGTGGSDEQFF. As DNA, the CDR3 is TGTGCCAGCAGTGTGACCGGGACAGGGGGTTCGGATGAGCAGTTCTTC.

This clone was recorded only once. The chain recombines TRBV5-5 with TRBJ1-5; perhaps TRBD1 as D (5 bases). The CDR3 covers 15 residues. V lost 4 bases and J 0 bases, leaving 11 bases between the germline ends. The V gene's germline CDR1 is SGHKS and CDR2 YYEKEE (reference sequence). Here the CDR3 DNA reads TGTGCCAGCAGCACCCAGGGCAATAGCAATCAGCCCCAGCATTTT. Its protein is CASSTQGNSNQPQHF.

This rearrangement joins TRBV18 to TRBJ1-5, with 10 bases identical to TRBD1. The V gene's germline CDR1 is KGHSH and CDR2 LQKENI. This CDR3 is built from 14 residues. V lost 3 bases and J lost 6; bases outside the gene matches: 2. This CDR3 is CASSPGQGPQPQHF. For the CDR3, the DNA is TGTGCCAGCTCACCGGGACAGGGGCCTCAGCCCCAGCATTTT.

This clone was counted between two and nine times. The genes are TRBV2 and TRBJ2-1; a possible D gene is TRBD1 (5 bases). The V and J ends lost 8 bases and 4 bases respectively, with 6 bases between them. The CDR3 covers 11 residues. Germline V gene lookup returns CDR1 SNHLY and CDR2 FYNNEI. The CDR3 region has the DNA TGTGCCAGCGCAGGGTACAATGAGCAGTTCTTC. Amino acids: CASAGYNEQFF.

The V gene is TRBV6-1, the J gene TRBJ2-7, with D perhaps given as TRBD1 or TRBD2 (6 bases each). The CDR3 spans 15 residues. V was shortened by 6 bases and J by 1 base, with 16 bases between the two germline ends. Germline CDR1 MNHNS, CDR2 SASEGT. CDR3 loop: CASRPGQGGSYEQYF. CDR3 DNA: TGTGCCAGCAGACCGGGACAAGGGGGGTCCTACGAGCAGTACTTC.

The J gene is TRBJ2-5, the V gene TRBV6-5; perhaps D is TRBD1 or TRBD2 (6 bases each). Germline V gives CDR1 MNHEY, CDR2 SVGAGI. The V gene lost 1 base and the J gene lost 5 bases, with 11 bases spanning the gap. The CDR3 is 14 amino acids. The CDR3 nucleotides are TGTGCCAGCAGTTACTGGAGGGGGGTTGAGACCCAGTACTTC. It is translated as CASSYWRGVETQYF.

This clone was seen more than once but under ten times. The chain employs TRBV7-3 and TRBJ2-1, with 9 bases lining up with TRBD2. After removal of 6 bases from V and 4 bases from J, the junction contained 4 bases not matched to a gene. CDR3 length: 14 amino acids. Germline lookup yields CDR1 SGHTA and CDR2 FQGTGA. The CDR3 coding sequence is TGTGCCAGCAGTCTAGCGGGAACTTACAATGAGCAGTTCTTC. It codes for CASSLAGTYNEQFF.

CDR3 protein: CASSFSDGETQYF. CDR3 DNA sequence: TGTGCCAGCAGCTTTTCCGACGGTGAGACCCAGTACTTC. The J gene is TRBJ2-5, the V gene TRBV7-8; D is unclear. The CDR3 extends over 13 amino acids. V lost 3 bases and J 5 bases, leaving 10 bases between the germline ends. Looked up from germline, CDR1 is SGHVS and CDR2 is FQNEAQ.

The chain links TRBV4-2 to TRBJ1-5; D is unresolved. Trimming stripped 0 bases from V and 2 bases from J, with 14 bases between. The CDR3 runs to 17 residues. From germline, CDR1 is LGHNA and CDR2 YNFKEQ. CDR3 coding DNA: TGTGCCAGCAGCCAAGATCCGGGATTCGATCGCAATCAGCCCCAGCATTTT. Translating gives CASSQDPGFDRNQPQHF.

A few counts support this clone. The chain uses TRBV6-6 and TRBJ2-7; D is tentatively TRBD1 or TRBD2 (5 bases each). The length of the CDR3 is 11 residues. Deletions cut 8 bases from V and 4 bases from J, with 9 bases between. CDR1 and CDR2 from the germline V gene are MNHNY and SVGAGI (reference sequence). CDR3 protein: CASLWGYEQYF. The CDR3 bases are TGTGCCAGCCTGTGGGGGTACGAGCAGTACTTC.

As for this clone: At one of its ends the junction is not consistent with the germline gene, which may arise from a read error. The chain has TRBV18 and TRBJ1-4, with D possibly matching TRBD1 (6 bases). The germline gives CDR1 KGHSH, CDR2 LQKENI. The CDR3 runs 13 residues. CDR3 coding DNA: TGTGCCAGCTCACCGGGGGCCTTGCGGCTCAAGGTCTTT. Protein product: CASSPGALRLKVF.

The chain has TRBV6-1 and TRBJ2-2, with no clear D. Germline values: CDR1 MNHNS, CDR2 SASEGT. With 2 bases removed from V and 5 bases from J, the gap between germline ends came to 6 bases. The CDR3 extends over 13 amino acids. CDR3 residues: CASSEHGTGELFF. CDR3 nucleotide sequence: TGTGCCAGCAGTGAACACGGGACCGGGGAGCTGTTTTTT.

This clone was seen a handful of times. The chain joins TRBV5-4 to TRBJ1-2; D gene unclear. The CDR3 length is 14 residues. The V gene lost 4 bases and the J gene lost 4 bases, with 14 bases spanning the gap. Per the germline V gene, CDR1 is SGHNT and CDR2 is YYREEE (reference sequence). The CDR3 bases are TGTGCCAGCAGCCCTAAGGGTGGCAGCTATGGCTACACCTTC. It translates to CASSPKGGSYGYTF.